Given below is one T cell receptor beta chain in context. The data originate from a study of T cells after yellow fever vaccination. V was clipped by 10 bases and J by 1 base, with 17 bases between them. The CDR3 extends over 15 amino acids. Germline CDR1 is ENHRY and CDR2 is SYGVKD. TCRdb fed the 5' RACE reads into MiXCR, producing one record per CDR3 protein. The sample lists 95,000 to 100,000 distinct CDR3 sequences, under 7% occurring once. The chain joins TRBV10-3 to TRBJ1-5; D may be TRBD1 (6 bases). The specimen comprised CD8+ T cells sorted from PBMCs, sampled 10 days after the yellow fever booster vaccination. The TCR sequence derives from a man aged 18 to 30 who received the YFV17D yellow fever vaccine. The CDR3 loop reads CASHPGTPSNQPQHF. CDR3 sequence (DNA): TGTGCCAGTCATCCCGGGACACCAAGCAATCAGCCCCAGCATTTT.